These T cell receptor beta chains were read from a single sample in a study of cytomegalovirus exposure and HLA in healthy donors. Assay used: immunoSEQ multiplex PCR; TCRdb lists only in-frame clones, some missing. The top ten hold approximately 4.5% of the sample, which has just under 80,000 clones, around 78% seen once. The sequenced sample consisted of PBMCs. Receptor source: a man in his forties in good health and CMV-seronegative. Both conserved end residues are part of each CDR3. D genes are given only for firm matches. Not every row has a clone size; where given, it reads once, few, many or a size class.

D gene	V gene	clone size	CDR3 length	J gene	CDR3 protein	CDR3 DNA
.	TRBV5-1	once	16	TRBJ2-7	CASSHSPDKSSYEQYF	TGCGCCAGCAGCCATTCTCCGGACAAGAGCTCCTACGAGCAGTACTTC
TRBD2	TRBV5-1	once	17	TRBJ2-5	CASSLAVREWRKETQYF	TGCGCCAGCAGCTTGGCCGTGCGGGAGTGGAGAAAAGAGACCCAGTACTTC
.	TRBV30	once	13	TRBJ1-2	CAWSVTGSEGYTF	TGTGCCTGGAGTGTAACAGGGTCGGAAGGCTACACCTTC
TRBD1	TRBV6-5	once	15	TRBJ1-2	CASSNRDRGFGGYTF	TGTGCCAGCAGTAATCGGGACAGGGGTTTCGGTGGCTACACCTTC
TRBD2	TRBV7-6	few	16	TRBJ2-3	CASSLGASGPTDTQYF	TGTGCCAGCAGCTTAGGGGCTAGCGGGCCCACAGATACGCAGTATTTT
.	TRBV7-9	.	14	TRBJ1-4	CASSLGIVNEKLFF	TGTGCCAGCAGCCTCGGGATAGTCAATGAAAAACTGTTTTTT
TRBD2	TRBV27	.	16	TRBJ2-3	CASSSGLAGSTDTQYF	TGTGCCAGCAGTTCGGGACTAGCGGGTAGCACAGATACGCAGTATTTT
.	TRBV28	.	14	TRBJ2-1	CASSLGRVANEQFF	TGTGCCAGCAGTTTAGGGCGGGTAGCCAATGAGCAGTTCTTC
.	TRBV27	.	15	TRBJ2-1	CASSSPGELYNEQFF	TGTGCCAGCAGTTCGCCGGGGGAGCTTTACAATGAGCAGTTCTTC
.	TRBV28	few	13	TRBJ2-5	CASRHRAEETQYF	TGTGCCAGCAGGCACAGGGCCGAAGAGACCCAGTACTTC
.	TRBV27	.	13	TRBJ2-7	CASSSQGLYEQYF	TGTGCCAGCAGTTCCCAGGGTTTGTACGAGCAGTACTTC
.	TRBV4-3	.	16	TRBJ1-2	CASSQDLRGSFYGYTF	TGCGCCAGCAGCCAAGATCTTAGGGGGAGTTTCTATGGCTACACCTTC
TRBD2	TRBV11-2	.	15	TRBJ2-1	CASSLVASGRNEQFF	TGTGCCAGCAGCTTAGTGGCTAGCGGGAGGAATGAGCAGTTCTTC
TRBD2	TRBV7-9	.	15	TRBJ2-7	CASSPSGSGPYEQYF	TGTGCCAGCAGCCCGAGCGGGAGTGGGCCCTACGAGCAGTACTTC
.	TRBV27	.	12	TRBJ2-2	CASCRRGGELFF	TGTGCCAGCTGCCGGCGGGGCGGGGAGCTGTTTTTT
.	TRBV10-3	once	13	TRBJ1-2	CATSWRGSYGYTF	TGTGCCACTTCATGGCGGGGGAGCTATGGCTACACCTTC
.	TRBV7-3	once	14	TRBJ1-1	CASSLEEGNTEAFF	TGTGCCAGCAGCTTGGAAGAGGGGAACACTGAAGCTTTCTTT
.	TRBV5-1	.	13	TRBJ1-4	CASSTGTNEKLFF	TGCGCCAGCTCGACAGGAACTAATGAAAAACTGTTTTTT
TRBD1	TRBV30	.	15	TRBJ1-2	CAWSVGRGLSYGYTF	TGTGCCTGGAGTGTTGGCAGGGGGCTTAGCTATGGCTACACCTTC
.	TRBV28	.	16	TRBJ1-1	CASSSSGQRANTEAFF	TGTGCCAGCAGTTCCTCCGGTCAAAGAGCGAACACTGAAGCTTTCTTT
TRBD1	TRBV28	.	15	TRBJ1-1	CASTLTGAGNTEAFF	TGTGCCAGCACCTTGACAGGGGCAGGGAACACTGAAGCTTTCTTT